This TCR beta chain originates from a study of cytomegalovirus exposure and HLA in healthy donors. Study in general: The roughly 120 validation repertoires matched the 666 first-cohort repertoires in platform, a later analysis reported. Study results and caveats: According to a later analysis, TCR clusters from the first cohort tended to co-occur in the 120 or so validation repertoires.

The CDR3 loop spans 13 amino acids. V was shortened by 6 bases and J by 11 bases, with 17 bases between the two germline ends. Germline V gene data show CDR1 as SNHLY and CDR2 as FYNNEI. Separation from the roughly 670-subject first cohort characterized the roughly 130-subject validation cohort, to which the donors belonged. The table came from immunoSEQ multiplex PCR; TCRdb's copy has only in-frame clones and leaves some out. The repertoire holds fewer than 200,000 clones, roughly 89% seen once, with 10% in the top ten. As to this clone: The target antigen is unknown.

The specimen sequenced was PBMCs. This sequence was found in a woman younger than 30 in good health and CMV-seropositive. This sequence joins TRBV2 and TRBJ1-3, with a weak D call TRBD1 (5 bases). This CDR3 is CASSVIQQEAIYF. The CDR3 bases are TGTGCCAGCAGCGTAATCCAACAGGAAGCCATATATTTT.